This TCR beta chain was sequenced during a study of T cell responses to AZD1222 COVID-19 vaccine listed by TCRdb under 2021. In the study overall: TCR sequencing was performed for roughly 250 trial participants, of whom roughly 200 were given two doses of AZD1222 and about 25 were given two doses of MenACWY control vaccine. Trial participants were enrolled into age subgroups of 18-55, 56-69 and 70-plus years, which contained about 150, 27 and 61 TCR-sequenced participants, respectively.

The sample's time point label, decoded: about 28 days (+/-7) after the second vaccine dose. AZD1222 recipients whose second dose came at about 4 weeks and those whose second dose came at about 12 weeks were combined into one group, since spike-specific TCR depth and breadth did not differ between the two schedules. Vaccinee samples came from UK trials COV001 and COV002, including a single-blind randomized controlled phase 2/3 trial of AZD1222 (ChAdOx1 nCoV-19) in healthy adults. Trial participant PBMC samples were collected at day 0 and day 28 after the second dose for TCRbeta chain sequencing. This clone was seen only once. This receptor's antigen is unknown. No qualities accompany the bases; no much larger clone lies one base away. The CDR3 regions of human TCRbeta chains were analyzed by immunosequencing. In the source study's methods: Repertoire TCRs were checked for matches against a reference library of SARS-CoV-2-specific TCRs that had been generated using the MIRA antigen-specificity platform. Breadth was defined as the fraction of unique TCRs that were SARS-CoV-2-associated, and depth was defined as the fraction of total T cells that were SARS-CoV-2-associated. Using the MIRA data, every spike-specific TCR was mapped to the spike region that the TCR reacted to and assigned to either a CD4 or a CD8 class. Log10-transformed breadth and depth values were compared by one-way ANOVA with Sidak's multiple comparisons tests. The clones in this table, taken by TCRdb from immuneACCESS, are in-frame only. Not every clone is retained; where verified, under half of the shortfall comes from an unresolved V gene, and the cause of the rest is unknown. V and J calls and clone size are those listed in that table; D and trimming were worked out from the DNA. Counted in this sample were approximately 110,000 clones; 75% to 90% of them appeared once. Almost 4.5% of the sample goes to the ten largest clones.

General conclusions and limits of the study: In the small 56-69-year group, the increase in depth fell short of significance, most likely because of low power. Because no day 14 peak-response samples were available, the repertoires could be characterized only after the peak T cell response. Most participants were white British and females outnumbered males, and the authors suggested that clonal diversity may have been underestimated. The vaccine-associated CD4 TCRs covered the entire spike protein, and the dominant responses fell in regions 160-218 and 743-854. Conclusions about previously exposed vaccinees are limited because only 6 or 7 AZD1222 recipients were SARS-CoV-2 seropositive at baseline. Epitopes outside the regions mutated in the B.1.351 and B.1.1.7 variants were reportedly recognized by nearly half of the unique spike-specific TCRs. After two AZD1222 doses, spike-specific TCR breadth and depth were significantly higher than at day 0 and than in MenACWY recipients.

This TCR was sampled from an adult who received the AZD1222 COVID-19 vaccine. Specimen: peripheral blood, collected 28 days after the second AZD1222 dose.

The DNA sequence is TGCGCCAGCAGCTTAGAAGGGGGGAACAGCAATCAGCCCCAGCATTTT. It specifies CASSLEGGNSNQPQHF. The sequence links TRBV5-1 to TRBJ1-5, with a tentative D gene TRBD1 over 6 matching bases. V sheds 2 bases and J sheds 1 base, leaving 13 bases between their ends. Measured from the cysteine to the phenylalanine, the CDR3 is 16 residues long. The DNA shown is the 48-base CDR3, in frame from base 1. Looking up the germline V gene yields CDR1 SGHRS and CDR2 YFSETQ.